This T cell receptor beta chain was identified in a study of blood T cell repertoires in COVID-19. Adults between roughly 18 and 90 years of age took part from 24 US areas. Cohort allocation depended upon clinical history that participants reported. Exposed study participants had met a COVID-19 case within 2 weeks before entry. V was cut by 2 bases and J by 2 bases, with 10 bases left in between. The CDR3 runs to 15 residues. Germline V CDR1 and CDR2: KGHSH, LQKENI. Sequenced by immunoSEQ multiplex PCR; TCRdb stores in-frame clones only, minus some. Of 300,000 to 350,000 clones in the sample, more than 70% were seen once.

V usage is TRBV18 and J usage is TRBJ1-5; perhaps TRBD1 as D (5 bases). Sequenced input: PBMCs or T cells enriched from blood (not recorded which). The sequence was obtained from a woman in her twenties or thirties who had been exposed to COVID-19. CDR3 DNA sequence: TGTGCCAGCTCACCAGCCCAGGGCGGCAATCAGCCCCAGCATTTT. Its translation: CASSPAQGGNQPQHF.